This T cell receptor (beta chain) was documented in a study of OX40 agonist ivuxolimab in advanced cancers. The study, taken as a whole, reports: With doses of 0.1 to 3.0 mg/kg, CD4+ and CD8+ blood T cells had undergone clonal expansion by week 6.

Any history of autoimmune disease or systemic immunosuppression disqualified patients. Note on this clone: Its antigen is unknown.

CDR1 and CDR2 (germline): SNHLY, FYNNEI. V was clipped by 6 bases and J by 1 base, with 9 bases between them. This CDR3 has 13 amino acids. Assay used: immunoSEQ multiplex PCR; TCRdb lists only in-frame clones, some missing. Of approximately 57,000 clones in the sample, about 81% were seen once. Source: CD4+ or CD8+ T cells sorted from blood, taken in a trial of the OX40 agonist ivuxolimab. The V and J genes are TRBV2 and TRBJ1-1; D is uncertain. The origin of this receptor is an adult with an advanced solid tumor such as melanoma, head and neck, liver or kidney cancer. The CDR3 bases are TGTGCCAGCAGGACGGACGGGAACACTGAAGCTTTCTTT. Amino acids: CASRTDGNTEAFF.